This section outlines one T cell receptor (beta chain) sequence together with its context. What it binds is unknown. This sample was taken from a study of chemoradiotherapy in HPV16-positive cancers. Points from the study as a whole: Candidate HPV-specific clones and E7-related TCR motifs grew in tumor during treatment.

Only in-frame clones appear in the TCRdb table, and some are missing; sequencing was by immunoSEQ multiplex PCR. Of about 8,600 clones detected, 70% to 90% appear once; the ten largest clones hold more than 13%. Germline-derived CDR1 and CDR2 are LNHDA and SQIVND (reference sequence). V was cut by 7 bases and J by 1 base, with 16 bases left in between. This CDR3 has 15 amino acids. The V gene is TRBV19, the J gene TRBJ1-2; D is perhaps TRBD1 (5 bases). The source was blood, collected from a patient who underwent chemoradiotherapy. This TCR was sampled from a human donor with HPV-associated anogenital cancer. The DNA for the CDR3 is TGTGCCAGTAACGAAGGGGACCTCTATAACTATGGCTACACCTTC. This translates into CASNEGDLYNYGYTF.